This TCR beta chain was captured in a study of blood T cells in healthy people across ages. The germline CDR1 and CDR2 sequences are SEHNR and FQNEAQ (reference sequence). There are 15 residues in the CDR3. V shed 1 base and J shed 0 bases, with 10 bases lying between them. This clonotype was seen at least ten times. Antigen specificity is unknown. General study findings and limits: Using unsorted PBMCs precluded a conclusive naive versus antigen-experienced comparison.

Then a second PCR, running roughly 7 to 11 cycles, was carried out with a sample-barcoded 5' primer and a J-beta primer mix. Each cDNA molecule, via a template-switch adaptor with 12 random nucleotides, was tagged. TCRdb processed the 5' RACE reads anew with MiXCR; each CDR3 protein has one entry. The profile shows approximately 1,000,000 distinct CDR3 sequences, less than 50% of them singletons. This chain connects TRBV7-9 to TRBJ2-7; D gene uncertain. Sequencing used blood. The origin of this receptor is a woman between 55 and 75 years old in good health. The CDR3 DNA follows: TGTGCCAGCAGCTTAGTTCTGGGCAGCTCCTACGAGCAGTACTTC. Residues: CASSLVLGSSYEQYF.